The present T cell receptor beta chain was sequenced within a study of CD8 T cells in ankylosing spondylitis. Study-wide points: Clones tied to disease were said to be significantly enriched in matched ankylosing spondylitis synovial fluid. Disease-linked clones were found to be CD8+ and relatively rare in peripheral blood.

5'-RACE, quantitative and with molecular barcodes, yielded the TCR beta libraries. TCRdb re-derived calls from the 5' RACE reads in MiXCR, one entry per CDR3 protein. The sample has about 130,000 distinct CDR3 sequences, about a tenth seen once. Per the germline V gene, CDR1 is LNHNV and CDR2 is YYDKDF (reference sequence). The CDR3 is 18 amino acids. The ends lost 1 base at V and 5 bases at J; junction bases unmatched: 7. This clonotype appeared many times. Its antigen is still unknown. The TCR originated in a male donor with ankylosing spondylitis or in good health (not recorded which). Sequencing was performed on blood, either unsorted or a sorted T cell fraction (not recorded which). The genes are TRBV15 and TRBJ2-1, with 14 positions matching TRBD2. CDR3 region: CATSRVTSGRASDNEQFF. The CDR3 DNA sequence: TGTGCCACCAGCAGAGTGACTAGCGGGAGGGCATCGGACAATGAGCAGTTCTTC.